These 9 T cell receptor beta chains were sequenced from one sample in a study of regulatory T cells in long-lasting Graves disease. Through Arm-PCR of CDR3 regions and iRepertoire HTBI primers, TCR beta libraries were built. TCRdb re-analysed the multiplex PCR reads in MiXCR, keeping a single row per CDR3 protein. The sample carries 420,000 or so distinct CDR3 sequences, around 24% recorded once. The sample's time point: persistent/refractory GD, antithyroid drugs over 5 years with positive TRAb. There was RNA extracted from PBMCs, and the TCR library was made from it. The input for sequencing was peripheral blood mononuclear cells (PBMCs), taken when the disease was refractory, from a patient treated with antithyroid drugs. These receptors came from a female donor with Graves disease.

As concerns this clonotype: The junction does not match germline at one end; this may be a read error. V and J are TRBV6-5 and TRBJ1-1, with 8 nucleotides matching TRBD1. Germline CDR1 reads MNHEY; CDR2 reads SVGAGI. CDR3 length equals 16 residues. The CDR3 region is CASSSSKQGGNTKAFF. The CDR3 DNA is TGTGCCAGCAGTTCTTCAAAACAGGGGGGGAACACTAAAGCTTTCTTT.

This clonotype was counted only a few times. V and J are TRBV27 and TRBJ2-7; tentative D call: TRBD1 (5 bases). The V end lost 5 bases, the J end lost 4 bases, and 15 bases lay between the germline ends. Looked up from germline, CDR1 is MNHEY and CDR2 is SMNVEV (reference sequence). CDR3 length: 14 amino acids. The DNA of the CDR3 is TGTGCCAGCAGTCCGAGGACACAAGGTTACGAGCAGTACTTC. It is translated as CASSPRTQGYEQYF.

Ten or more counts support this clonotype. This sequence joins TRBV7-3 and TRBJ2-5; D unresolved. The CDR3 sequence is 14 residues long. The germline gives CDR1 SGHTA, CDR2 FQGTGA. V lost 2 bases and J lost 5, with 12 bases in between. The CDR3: CASSLGPSVETQYF. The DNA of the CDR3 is TGTGCCAGCAGCTTAGGGCCGAGCGTTGAGACCCAGTACTTC.

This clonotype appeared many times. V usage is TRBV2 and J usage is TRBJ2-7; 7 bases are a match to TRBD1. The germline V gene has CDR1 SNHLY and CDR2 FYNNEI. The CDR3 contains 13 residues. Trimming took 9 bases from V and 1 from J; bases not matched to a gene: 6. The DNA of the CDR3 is TGTGCCAGGAGACAGGGAAGATCCTACGAGCAGTACTTC. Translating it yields CARRQGRSYEQYF.

Here the CDR3 reads CASSLAGAHGTQYF. The CDR3 DNA sequence: TGTGCCAGCAGCTTAGCGGGAGCCCACGGGACCCAGTACTTC. The V call is TRBV11-3, the J call TRBJ2-5; D perhaps matches TRBD2 (6 bases). V was pared by 1 base and J by 7 bases, with 13 bases between. Germline CDR1 and CDR2: SGHNT and YENEEA. CDR3 length equals 14 residues.

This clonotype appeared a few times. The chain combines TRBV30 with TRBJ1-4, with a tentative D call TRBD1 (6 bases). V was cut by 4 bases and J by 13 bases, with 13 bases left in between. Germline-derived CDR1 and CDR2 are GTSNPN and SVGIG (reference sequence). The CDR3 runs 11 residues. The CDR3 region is CAWKIEGGLFF. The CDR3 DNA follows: TGTGCCTGGAAGATAGAGGGGGGACTGTTTTTT.

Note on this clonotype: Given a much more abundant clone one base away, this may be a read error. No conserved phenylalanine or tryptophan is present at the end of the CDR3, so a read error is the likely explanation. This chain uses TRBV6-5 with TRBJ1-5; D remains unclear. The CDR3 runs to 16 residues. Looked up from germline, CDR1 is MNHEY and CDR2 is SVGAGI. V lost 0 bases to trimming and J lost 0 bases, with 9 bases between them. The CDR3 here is CASSYSRAGSNQPQHL. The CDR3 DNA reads TGTGCCAGCAGTTACTCGAGGGCCGGTAGCAATCAGCCCCAGCATCTT.

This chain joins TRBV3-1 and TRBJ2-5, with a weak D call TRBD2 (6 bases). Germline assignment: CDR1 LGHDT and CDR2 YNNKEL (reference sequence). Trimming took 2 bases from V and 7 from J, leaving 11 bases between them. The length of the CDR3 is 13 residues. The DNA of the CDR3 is TGTGCCAGCAGCCAATTGGAGGGAGGGACCCAGTACTTC. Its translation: CASSQLEGGTQYF.

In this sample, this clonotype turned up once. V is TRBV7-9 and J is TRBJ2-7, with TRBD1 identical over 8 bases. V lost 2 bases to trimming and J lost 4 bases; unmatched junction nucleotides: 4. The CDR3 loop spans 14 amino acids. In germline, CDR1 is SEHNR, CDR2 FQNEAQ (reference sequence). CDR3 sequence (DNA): TGTGCCAGCAGCTTACTGGACAGGGATTACGAGCAGTACTTC. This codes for CASSLLDRDYEQYF.